This TCR beta chain was found in a study of shared clonotypes between healthy human individuals. Study in general: CD4 naive and memory got three plates each, CD8 naive two, CD8 memory one.

Sequenced by immunoSEQ multiplex PCR; TCRdb stores in-frame clones only, minus some. Of 150,000 to 200,000 clones listed, 66% are singletons. Overall study results and limits: Despite large depth, sorted-subset datasets appeared incompletely sequenced. Unshared clonotypes carried lower generation probabilities than those common to all four donors.

This clone occurred many times. Its target is not known. All donors were healthy HIV-negative adults lacking recent acute infections or vaccinations. Germline CDR1 and CDR2: SGHTA and FQGNSA. The V end was cut by 0 bases, the J end by 4 bases, with 6 bases between. The CDR3 is 14 residues long. This chain uses TRBV7-2 with TRBJ2-2; the D is unclear. The sample consisted of memory CD4+ T cells sorted from blood. The sample's subset: CD45RA-negative fraction. The sequence was collected from a man aged 30 to 45 in good health. The CDR3 sequence: CASSLAKGTGELFF. The CDR3 DNA sequence: TGTGCCAGCAGCTTAGCCAAAGGCACCGGGGAGCTGTTTTTT. Based on the CDR3 plus reference TRBV7-2 and TRBJ2-2, the full variable domain is GAGVSQSPSNKVTEKGKDVELRCDPISGHTALYWYRQSLGQGLEFLIYFQGNSAPDKSGLPSDRFSAERTGGSVSTLTIQRTQQEDSAVYLCASSLAKGTGELFFGEGSRLTVL.